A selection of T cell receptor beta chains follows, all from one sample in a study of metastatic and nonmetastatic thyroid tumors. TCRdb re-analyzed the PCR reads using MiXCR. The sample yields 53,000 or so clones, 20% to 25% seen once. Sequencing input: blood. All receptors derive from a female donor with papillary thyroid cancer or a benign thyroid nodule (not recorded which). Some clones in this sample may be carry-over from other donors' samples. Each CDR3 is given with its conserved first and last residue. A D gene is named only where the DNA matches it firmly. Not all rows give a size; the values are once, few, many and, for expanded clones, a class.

CDR3aa: CASCIGKQETQYF
CDR3nt: TGTGCCAGTTGTATAGGGAAGCAAGAGACCCAGTACTTC
abundance: -
d_gene: -
len: 13
v_gene: TRBV19
j_gene: TRBJ2-5

CDR3aa: CASSFRAAYEQDF
CDR3nt: TGTGCCAGCAGTTTCCGGGCGGCCTACGAGCAGGACTTC
abundance: few
d_gene: -
len: 13
v_gene: TRBV28
j_gene: TRBJ2-7

CDR3aa: CATSDPGQALSFNVQFF
CDR3nt: TGTGCCACCAGTGATCCCGGGCAGGCCCTCTCGTTCAATGTGCAGTTCTTC
abundance: once
d_gene: -
len: 17
v_gene: TRBV24-1
j_gene: TRBJ2-1

CDR3aa: CASGDREGIYGNQPQHF
CDR3nt: TGTGCCAGTGGGGACAGGGAGGGGATATATGGCAATCAGCCCCAGCATTTT
abundance: many
d_gene: TRBD1
len: 17
v_gene: TRBV19
j_gene: TRBJ1-5

CDR3aa: CASMVGGYNEQFF
CDR3nt: TGTGCCAGCATGGTCGGGGGGTACAATGAGCAGTTCTTC
abundance: few
d_gene: TRBD2
len: 13
v_gene: TRBV6-1
j_gene: TRBJ2-1

CDR3aa: CGSRKWTYNEQFF
CDR3nt: TGTGGCAGCAGGAAATGGACATACAATGAGCAGTTCTTC
abundance: -
d_gene: -
len: 13
v_gene: TRBV28
j_gene: TRBJ2-1

CDR3aa: CSVAGRSGSATDTQYF
CDR3nt: TGCAGCGTGGCCGGGCGGAGCGGGAGTGCCACAGATACGCAGTATTTT
abundance: many
d_gene: TRBD2
len: 16
v_gene: TRBV29-1
j_gene: TRBJ2-3

CDR3aa: CASSPQRESEEQYF
CDR3nt: TGTGCCAGCTCACCACAGCGGGAGTCAGAAGAGCAGTACTTC
abundance: many
d_gene: TRBD2
len: 14
v_gene: TRBV18
j_gene: TRBJ2-7

CDR3aa: CASSLAGNSYEQYF
CDR3nt: TGCGCCAGCAGCTTGGCCGGGAACTCCTACGAGCAGTACTTC
abundance: -
d_gene: -
len: 14
v_gene: TRBV5-1
j_gene: TRBJ2-7

CDR3aa: CASAGQGAEAFF
CDR3nt: TGTGCCTCAGCGGGACAGGGCGCTGAAGCTTTCTTT
abundance: many
d_gene: TRBD1
len: 12
v_gene: TRBV30
j_gene: TRBJ1-1

CDR3aa: CASSQDRRLAVYTDTQYF
CDR3nt: TGTGCCAGCAGCCAAGATCGTCGACTAGCGGTATACACAGATACGCAGTATTTT
abundance: -
d_gene: TRBD2
len: 18
v_gene: TRBV4-2
j_gene: TRBJ2-3

CDR3aa: CASRVGGSYNEQFF
CDR3nt: TGTGCCAGCAGAGTGGGGGGATCCTACAATGAGCAGTTCTTC
abundance: many
d_gene: -
len: 14
v_gene: TRBV11-1
j_gene: TRBJ2-1

CDR3aa: CASQGRSGYNEQFF
CDR3nt: TGTGCCAGTCAGGGGAGATCGGGGTACAATGAGCAGTTCTTC
abundance: many
d_gene: -
len: 14
v_gene: TRBV27
j_gene: TRBJ2-1

CDR3aa: CASSVALSTGANVLTF
CDR3nt: TGTGCCAGCAGCGTAGCGCTCAGTACCGGGGCCAACGTCCTGACTTTC
abundance: many
d_gene: -
len: 16
v_gene: TRBV9
j_gene: TRBJ2-6

CDR3aa: CASTIGGKTYEQYF
CDR3nt: TGTGCCAGCACCATAGGGGGGAAGACCTACGAGCAGTACTTC
abundance: few
d_gene: -
len: 14
v_gene: TRBV12-3/TRBV12-4
j_gene: TRBJ2-7

CDR3aa: CASSLFWAQDTQYF
CDR3nt: TGTGCCAGCAGCTTATTTTGGGCGCAGGATACCCAGTACTTC
abundance: once
d_gene: -
len: 14
v_gene: TRBV7-3
j_gene: TRBJ2-5

CDR3aa: CASRRTSGSFPDTQYF
CDR3nt: TGTGCCAGCAGGCGGACTAGCGGGAGCTTCCCAGATACGCAGTATTTT
abundance: many
d_gene: TRBD2
len: 16
v_gene: TRBV5-4
j_gene: TRBJ2-3

CDR3aa: CASSQQQGASSPLHF
CDR3nt: TGCGCCAGCAGCCAGCAACAGGGGGCGAGTTCACCCCTCCACTTT
abundance: -
d_gene: TRBD1
len: 15
v_gene: TRBV4-3
j_gene: TRBJ1-6

CDR3aa: CASSDSSSGYTDTQYF
CDR3nt: TGTGCCAGCAGTGACTCGTCTAGCGGATACACAGATACGCAGTATTTT
abundance: many
d_gene: TRBD2
len: 16
v_gene: TRBV6-4
j_gene: TRBJ2-3

CDR3aa: CASSFSGGGNEQFF
CDR3nt: TGTGCCAGCAGCTTTTCGGGAGGGGGCAATGAGCAGTTCTTC
abundance: many
d_gene: TRBD2
len: 14
v_gene: TRBV9
j_gene: TRBJ2-1

CDR3aa: CSAARLAGDTQYF
CDR3nt: TGCAGTGCAGCGAGACTAGCCGGAGATACGCAGTATTTT
abundance: many
d_gene: TRBD2
len: 13
v_gene: TRBV20-1
j_gene: TRBJ2-3

CDR3aa: CASSGTEYNSPLHF
CDR3nt: TGTGCCAGCAGCGGGACAGAGTATAATTCACCCCTCCACTTT
abundance: many
d_gene: TRBD1
len: 14
v_gene: TRBV28
j_gene: TRBJ1-6

CDR3aa: CASSLWVSHEQFF
CDR3nt: TGTGCCAGCAGCTTATGGGTTTCCCATGAGCAGTTCTTC
abundance: many
d_gene: -
len: 13
v_gene: TRBV7-9
j_gene: TRBJ2-1

CDR3aa: CASAGGGPTDTQYF
CDR3nt: TGTGCCAGCGCCGGGGGAGGGCCAACAGATACGCAGTATTTT
abundance: many
d_gene: TRBD2
len: 14
v_gene: TRBV28
j_gene: TRBJ2-3

CDR3aa: CASSQAGRANEKLFF
CDR3nt: TGTGCCAGCAGCCAAGCTGGGCGGGCTAATGAAAAACTGTTTTTT
abundance: many
d_gene: -
len: 15
v_gene: TRBV3-1
j_gene: TRBJ1-4

CDR3aa: CASAPDRANTGELFF
CDR3nt: TGTGCTAGTGCCCCCGACAGGGCGAACACCGGGGAGCTGTTTTTT
abundance: many
d_gene: TRBD1
len: 15
v_gene: TRBV12-5
j_gene: TRBJ2-2

CDR3aa: CASSLKWQGGTYEQYF
CDR3nt: TGTGCCAGCAGCCTTAAGTGGCAGGGGGGGACCTACGAGCAGTACTTC
abundance: many
d_gene: -
len: 16
v_gene: TRBV6-1
j_gene: TRBJ2-7

CDR3aa: CASSLVPPPTLEAFF
CDR3nt: TGTGCCAGCAGTTTGGTACCCCCCCCCACCCTTGAAGCTTTCTTT
abundance: -
d_gene: -
len: 15
v_gene: TRBV28
j_gene: TRBJ1-1

CDR3aa: CASTLDRGAGEQFF
CDR3nt: TGCGCCAGCACCCTTGACAGGGGTGCCGGGGAGCAGTTTTTT
abundance: -
d_gene: TRBD1
len: 14
v_gene: TRBV5-1
j_gene: TRBJ2-2

CDR3aa: CSSSARDSTYEQYF
CDR3nt: TGTTCTAGCAGCGCGAGGGACAGCACCTACGAGCAGTACTTC
abundance: once
d_gene: TRBD1
len: 14
v_gene: TRBV11-2
j_gene: TRBJ2-7

CDR3aa: CSADTGVGNYGYTF
CDR3nt: TGCAGTGCGGATACAGGGGTGGGAAACTATGGCTACACCTTC
abundance: many
d_gene: TRBD1
len: 14
v_gene: TRBV20-1
j_gene: TRBJ1-2

CDR3aa: CASSLTGGRAHNEQFF
CDR3nt: TGTGCCAGCAGCTTAACGGGTGGGAGGGCGCACAATGAGCAGTTCTTC
abundance: -
d_gene: TRBD2
len: 16
v_gene: TRBV7-3
j_gene: TRBJ2-1

CDR3aa: CASSYSRSQGNTEAFF
CDR3nt: TGTGCCAGCAGTTACTCTCGTTCACAGGGAAACACTGAAGCTTTCTTT
abundance: many
d_gene: -
len: 16
v_gene: TRBV6-5
j_gene: TRBJ1-1

CDR3aa: CASRFGPEQYF
CDR3nt: TGTGCCAGCAGATTTGGTCCCGAGCAGTACTTC
abundance: many
d_gene: -
len: 11
v_gene: TRBV7-9
j_gene: TRBJ2-7

CDR3aa: CASSERGTGTSGYNEQFF
CDR3nt: TGTGCCAGCAGTGAGAGAGGAACCGGGACTAGCGGATACAATGAGCAGTTCTTC
abundance: many
d_gene: TRBD2
len: 18
v_gene: TRBV2
j_gene: TRBJ2-1

CDR3aa: CASSAGQGYGYTF
CDR3nt: TGTGCCAGCAGCGCGGGACAGGGCTATGGCTACACCTTC
abundance: many
d_gene: TRBD1
len: 13
v_gene: TRBV5-4
j_gene: TRBJ1-2

CDR3aa: CSARKGGRAEKLFF
CDR3nt: TGCAGTGCTAGGAAGGGGGGAAGAGCAGAAAAACTGTTTTTT
abundance: many
d_gene: -
len: 14
v_gene: TRBV20-1
j_gene: TRBJ1-4

CDR3aa: CASSSLQCCRGPTDTQYF
CDR3nt: TGTGCCAGCAGTTCTCTCCAATGTTGCAGGGGGCCCACAGATACGCAGTATTTT
abundance: -
d_gene: TRBD1
len: 18
v_gene: TRBV28
j_gene: TRBJ2-3

CDR3aa: CASTPPSNRGQQPQHF
CDR3nt: TGTGCCAGTACCCCCCCAAGTAACAGGGGACAACAGCCCCAGCATTTT
abundance: many
d_gene: TRBD1
len: 16
v_gene: TRBV19
j_gene: TRBJ1-5

CDR3aa: CASSPGTSGSDEQFF
CDR3nt: TGTGCCAGCAGTCCCGGGACTAGCGGGTCCGATGAGCAGTTCTTC
abundance: -
d_gene: TRBD2
len: 15
v_gene: TRBV6-1
j_gene: TRBJ2-1

CDR3aa: CASSCSGGRWDEQYF
CDR3nt: TGCGCCAGCAGCTGTAGCGGGGGCAGGTGGGACGAGCAGTACTTC
abundance: -
d_gene: TRBD2
len: 15
v_gene: TRBV5-1
j_gene: TRBJ2-7

CDR3aa: CASSFRGTSGYEQYF
CDR3nt: TGTGCCAGCAGTTTTAGAGGGACTAGCGGGTACGAGCAGTACTTC
abundance: many
d_gene: TRBD2
len: 15
v_gene: TRBV12-3/TRBV12-4
j_gene: TRBJ2-7

CDR3aa: CASTLFGSTDTQYF
CDR3nt: TGTGCCAGCACCCTCTTCGGGAGCACAGATACGCAGTATTTT
abundance: many
d_gene: -
len: 14
v_gene: TRBV6-2/TRBV6-3
j_gene: TRBJ2-3

CDR3aa: CASSTPAGTGSQETRYF
CDR3nt: TGTGCCAGCAGCACTCCCGCGGGGACAGGGAGTCAAGAGACCCGGTACTTC
abundance: few
d_gene: TRBD1
len: 17
v_gene: TRBV7-9
j_gene: TRBJ2-5

CDR3aa: CSARAYCDRGGYGYTF
CDR3nt: TGCAGTGCTAGAGCGTACTGTGACAGGGGAGGCTATGGCTACACCTTC
abundance: once
d_gene: TRBD1
len: 16
v_gene: TRBV20-1
j_gene: TRBJ1-2

CDR3aa: CASSPKLAGDIEDTQYF
CDR3nt: TGCGCCAGCAGCCCAAAACTAGCGGGAGATATAGAAGATACGCAGTATTTT
abundance: many
d_gene: TRBD2
len: 17
v_gene: TRBV5-1
j_gene: TRBJ2-3

CDR3aa: CASSTIRSPTDTQYF
CDR3nt: TGTGCCAGTAGTACTATCCGCTCTCCAACAGATACGCAGTATTTT
abundance: many
d_gene: -
len: 15
v_gene: TRBV19
j_gene: TRBJ2-3